The source of this TCR beta chain is a study of CD8 T cells in ankylosing spondylitis. Study-level points and caveats: What appeared characteristic of ankylosing spondylitis blood was a TCR beta motif of seven to nine highly homologous variants. Clones linked to the disease showed a CD8+ phenotype. They occurred at relatively low frequencies in peripheral blood. Prior literature has documented some motif variants in synovial fluid and blood from reactive arthritis.

Regarding this clonotype: The antigen is unknown.

One entry per CDR3 protein results from TCRdb running MiXCR on the 5' RACE reads. Of about 450,000 distinct CDR3 sequences listed, roughly 25% were seen once; the top ten hold 0.85% to 1%. Germline-derived CDR1 and CDR2 are KGHSH and LQKENI. V was shortened by 3 bases and J by 4 bases, with 18 bases between the two germline ends. This CDR3 comprises 16 residues. The rearrangement links TRBV18 to TRBJ1-2; D is uncertain. The TCR was taken from a male donor with ankylosing spondylitis. Sequencing input: blood, either unsorted or a sorted T cell fraction (not recorded which). In DNA, the CDR3 is TGTGCCAGCTCACCGAGCAAAGCGACCGGGATCTATGGCTACACCTTC. The encoded protein is CASSPSKATGIYGYTF.